This T cell receptor (beta chain) stems from a study of monozygotic twins with inflammatory bowel disease. Researchers put TCRalpha and TCRbeta cDNA through two nested PCRs lasting 16 and 9 cycles. TCRdb re-called the 5' RACE reads; one entry per CDR3 protein, DNA not given. This table holds 440,000 or so distinct CDR3 sequences. For this clonotype: Its specificity is unknown.

This CDR3 has 15 residues. Per the germline V gene, CDR1 is DFQATT and CDR2 is SNEGSKA (reference sequence). Study conclusions and caveats: Those with IBD had lower TCRbeta diversity (inverse Simpson) than their healthy co-twins did.

The source of this sequence is a human donor with ulcerative colitis or Crohn's disease, or a healthy co-twin of an affected twin (not recorded which). The V and J genes are TRBV20-1 and TRBJ2-7. Sequenced material: blood. The CDR3 reads CSARDGLLHLYEQYF.